One and the same sample provided the 18 T cell receptor beta chains below, sequenced in a study of T cells in Graves' hyperthyroidism and ophthalmopathy. Using RNA transcripts as the source, TCR beta CDR3 regions were amplified. First-round RT-PCR of the TCR CDR3 relied on the HTBI primer set. TCRdb ran MiXCR on the multiplex PCR reads and lists one entry per CDR3 protein. The table has more than 550,000 distinct CDR3 sequences, 15% to 20% seen once. Sequencing input: blood. These receptors were collected from a woman aged 45-60 years with Graves' hyperthyroidism that later progressed to Graves' ophthalmopathy.

With regard to this clonotype: The final CDR3 position lacks the conserved phenylalanine or tryptophan, pointing to a likely read error. J is TRBJ2-1 and V is TRBV6-1, with 8 positions matching TRBD2. The CDR3 is made up of 14 amino acids. Germline V lookup: CDR1 MNHNS, CDR2 SASEGT. Trimming at V came to 3 bases and at J to 3 bases, leaving 1 base not matched to a gene. CDR3 in DNA: TGTGCCAGCAGTGAGCTAGCGGGCTACAATGAGCAGTTCCTC. It yields the protein CASSELAGYNEQFL.

This clonotype was counted a few times. The chain has TRBV27 and TRBJ1-1; D is possibly TRBD1 (5 bases). CDR3 length: 15 amino acids. Trimming stripped 3 bases from V and 4 bases from J, with 15 bases between. Germline CDR1 MNHEY, CDR2 SMNVEV (reference sequence). The CDR3 nucleotides are TGTGCCAGCAGTTTGTCTAGGGGTGGGATCACTGAAGCTTTCTTT. Its protein is CASSLSRGGITEAFF.

As regards this clonotype: A single base separates this from a much larger clone, so it may be a read error. The V and J genes are TRBV10-3 and TRBJ1-1; possible D gene TRBD1, 5 bases. Trimming removed 7 bases at V and 4 bases at J, with 16 bases between. This CDR3 has 14 residues. The germline gives CDR1 ENHRY, CDR2 SYGVKD. This chain's CDR3 is CAITLGRPSTEAFF. For the CDR3, the DNA is TGTGCCATCACCCTGGGACGGCCGAGCACTGAAGCTTTCTTT.

This chain joins TRBV6-6 and TRBJ1-2; 7 bases align to TRBD1. V shed 0 bases, J shed 1 base, and the junction held 14 bases outside the gene matches. The CDR3 has 19 amino acids. Germline V gene data show CDR1 as MNHNY and CDR2 as SVGAGI (reference sequence). The CDR3 DNA follows: TGTGCCAGCAGTTACTCTACCGTCCACCGGGACAGAGATAACTATGGCTACACCTTC. This translates into CASSYSTVHRDRDNYGYTF.

This chain uses TRBV5-1 with TRBJ1-5; 8 positions agree with TRBD1. V was clipped by 0 bases and J by 4 bases; unmatched bases: 3. This CDR3 comprises 15 residues. In germline, CDR1 is SGHRS, CDR2 YFSETQ. The CDR3 here is CASSLGTGTNQPQHF. For the CDR3, the DNA is TGCGCCAGCAGCTTGGGGACAGGGACGAATCAGCCCCAGCATTTT.

The chain couples TRBV29-1 to TRBJ2-2; D is perhaps TRBD2 (7 bases). CDR1 and CDR2 from the germline V gene are SQVTM and ANQGSEA. V shed 4 bases and J shed 1 base, with 16 bases lying between them. CDR3 length: 16 residues. CDR3 loop: CSVAGGREGNTGELFF. CDR3 coding DNA: TGCAGCGTTGCGGGGGGCCGGGAAGGGAACACCGGGGAGCTGTTTTTT.

The chain joins TRBV9 to TRBJ2-2, with D possibly matching TRBD2 (6 bases). The V gene's germline CDR1 is SGDLS and CDR2 YYNGEE. CDR3 size: 16 residues. V dropped 3 bases and J dropped 6 bases, with 18 bases sitting between them. The CDR3 DNA is TGTGCCAGCAGCGGGCGTGTCCGACTAGATTCCGGGGAGCTGTTTTTT. Its translation is CASSGRVRLDSGELFF.

This rearrangement joins TRBV7-2 to TRBJ2-7, with D tentatively TRBD2 (5 bases). This CDR3 has 15 residues. CDR1 SGHTA and CDR2 FQGNSA come from the germline V gene. Deletions cut 1 base from V and 2 bases from J, with 12 bases between. CDR3 sequence reads: CASSLGADGTYEQYF. CDR3 DNA sequence: TGTGCCAGCAGCTTAGGGGCCGACGGGACCTACGAGCAGTACTTC.

In the case of this clonotype: This may arise from a read error, as a much more abundant clone is one base away. The rearrangement joins TRBV18 to TRBJ1-3; possible D gene TRBD1, 5 bases. Looked up from germline, CDR1 is KGHSH and CDR2 is LQKENI. The CDR3 spans 14 residues. The V gene lost 6 bases and the J gene lost 3 bases, with 12 bases spanning the gap. The CDR3: CASSPTVDGNTIYF. CDR3 DNA sequence: TGTGCCAGCTCCCCGACAGTGGATGGAAACACCATATATTTT.

This clonotype was detected a few times. The chain links TRBV6-1 to TRBJ1-1, with D perhaps matching TRBD1 (5 bases). The CDR3 consists of 17 residues. The V and J ends lost 7 bases and 0 bases respectively, with 21 bases between them. The germline V gene has CDR1 MNHNS and CDR2 SASEGT. CDR3 DNA: TGTGCCAGCACAGGACACAAAGGCCCTCGGATGAACACTGAAGCTTTCTTT. Protein: CASTGHKGPRMNTEAFF.

This clonotype has a count of ten or more. V and J are TRBV5-6 and TRBJ2-1; D is ambiguous. This CDR3 spans 13 amino acids. CDR1 and CDR2 from the germline V gene are SGHDT and YYEEEE. V dropped 0 bases and J dropped 8 bases, with 9 bases sitting between them. CDR3 sequence (DNA): TGTGCCAGCAGCTTGGGGCCAACTGATGAGCAGTTCTTC. As protein: CASSLGPTDEQFF.

V usage is TRBV20-1 and J usage is TRBJ2-2; perhaps D is TRBD1 or TRBD2 (5 bases each). The length of the CDR3 is 11 residues. Trimming left V 6 bases short and J 13 bases short, with 15 bases between. The germline gives CDR1 DFQATT, CDR2 SNEGSKA (reference sequence). The CDR3 DNA follows: TGCAGTGCGGGGACGGCCGTAGGGCTGTTTTTT. The encoded protein is CSAGTAVGLFF.

This clonotype was detected ten times or more. This chain uses TRBV7-3 with TRBJ2-1; TRBD1 is a possible D gene (6 bases). Per the germline V gene, CDR1 is SGHTA and CDR2 is FQGTGA. The CDR3 spans 13 residues. The V and J ends lost 5 bases and 10 bases respectively, with 15 bases between them. CDR3 sequence (DNA): TGTGCCAGCAGCCCATCAACAGGGAACGAGCAGTTCTTC. Translating gives CASSPSTGNEQFF.

This clonotype was counted between two and nine times. CDR3 sequence: CASSPDRAPYSGANVLTF. CDR3 DNA sequence: TGTGCCAGCAGCCCAGACAGGGCTCCCTACTCTGGGGCCAACGTCCTGACTTTC. The gene calls are TRBV9 and TRBJ2-6, with TRBD1 matching 7 bases. Losses at the gene ends were 4 bases for V and 0 bases for J; bases not matched to a gene: 10. This CDR3 is 18 amino acids long. Per the germline V gene, CDR1 is SGDLS and CDR2 is YYNGEE. Looking up the rest from reference TRBV9 and TRBJ2-6 gives the full variable domain: DSGVTQTPKHLITATGQRVTLRCSPRSGDLSVYWYQQSLDQGLQFLIQYYNGEERAKGNILERFSAQQFPDLHSELNLSSLELGDSALYFCASSPDRAPYSGANVLTFGAGSRLTVL.

This clonotype was observed many times. The chain employs TRBV12-3 or TRBV12-4 and TRBJ1-2; maybe TRBD1 (6 bases). The V end lost 5 bases, the J end lost 4 bases, and 17 bases lay between the germline ends. The CDR3 spans 15 residues. DNA of the CDR3: TGTGCCAGCAGTCCGGGACATCCCGTCCCCTATGGCTACACCTTC. It yields the protein CASSPGHPVPYGYTF.

This clonotype was recorded at least ten times. This chain joins TRBV3-1 and TRBJ1-4; no definite D call. The CDR3 spans 13 residues. The germline V and J ends were trimmed by 6 bases and 4 bases, with 9 bases remaining between them. From germline, CDR1 is LGHDT and CDR2 YNNKEL (reference sequence). The CDR3 sequence: CASSLQINEKLFF. CDR3 nucleotide sequence: TGTGCCAGCAGTTTGCAGATTAATGAAAAACTGTTTTTT.

On this clonotype itself: It may be a read error: a sequence one base away is much more abundant. V usage is TRBV20-1 and J usage is TRBJ2-3; D may be TRBD1 or TRBD2 (5 bases each). Germline V gene lookup returns CDR1 DFQATT and CDR2 SNEGSKA (reference sequence). The length of the CDR3 is 13 residues. The CDR3: CSAPGSGTDTRYF. CDR3 nucleotide sequence: TGCAGTGCTCCAGGGAGCGGCACAGATACGCGGTATTTT.

The J gene is TRBJ2-2, the V gene TRBV9; no firm D call. Germline CDR1 is SGDLS and CDR2 is YYNGEE. V lost 1 base to trimming and J lost 5 bases, with 9 bases between them. The CDR3 extends over 14 amino acids. As DNA, the CDR3 is TGTGCCAGCAGCGTACAATACGGGACCGGGGAGCTGTTTTTT. It is translated as CASSVQYGTGELFF.